The subject of this entry is one T cell receptor (beta chain). Its antigen is undetermined. This CDR3 is built from 15 residues. With 1 base removed from V and 0 bases from J, the gap between germline ends came to 4 bases. CDR1 is SGHDN and CDR2 is FVKESK in the germline V gene. The method was immunoSEQ multiplex PCR; TCRdb's version includes in-frame clones alone and lacks a portion of them. The sample comprises roughly 90,000 clones, roughly 89% of which are singletons, and about 5.2% rests with the top ten. The sample originates from a study of T cell responses to AZD1222 COVID-19 vaccine. General study findings and limits: Vaccine-associated CD4 TCRs ranged over spike, dominating at 160-218 and 743-854.

The material sequenced was peripheral blood, taken 28 days after the second AZD1222 dose. The sequence came from an adult who received the AZD1222 COVID-19 vaccine. The V call is TRBV14, the J call TRBJ2-6; D not resolved. Here the CDR3 reads CASSQVGSGANVLTF. CDR3 nucleotide sequence: TGTGCCAGCAGCCAAGTGGGCTCTGGGGCCAACGTCCTGACTTTC.